What follows describes a single T cell receptor (beta chain). The antigen is undetermined. This record belongs to a study of T cells after yellow fever vaccination. Turning to the study itself: Preparation of the low-cell-number fractions used SMART-Seq v4 Ultra Low Input.

Study-level points and caveats: Clones that expanded after primary vaccination mostly reappeared after the booster (around 96% CD4, roughly 90% CD8).

Using its own MiXCR run on the 5' RACE reads, TCRdb lists one record per CDR3 protein. The sample has 500,000 to 650,000 distinct CDR3 sequences; around 17% are singletons. Trimming left V 8 bases short and J 7 bases short, with 15 bases between. CDR1 is MNHEY, CDR2 SVGEGT, per germline. The CDR3 covers 13 residues. This receptor was identified in a man younger than 35 who received the YFV17D yellow fever vaccine. Source: PBMCs, taken less than 6 days after the first yellow fever vaccination. The chain combines TRBV6-2 or TRBV6-3 with TRBJ1-5; D is perhaps TRBD1 (6 bases). The CDR3 DNA reads TGTGCCAGCGACCCTGGGGGCGGGCAGCCCCAGCATTTT. It is translated as CASDPGGGQPQHF.